The 5 T cell receptor beta chains given below trace back to one sample, sequenced in a study of cytomegalovirus exposure and HLA in healthy donors. The PCR ran on 60 Vbeta and 13 Jbeta primers. Using immunoSEQ multiplex PCR, the repertoire was profiled, and TCRdb retains in-frame clones only, with some absent. Among fewer than 250,000 clones listed, 80% to 90% were seen once. Sequencing used PBMCs. All receptors derive from a man aged 25-45 years in good health and CMV-seronegative.

This chain joins TRBV28 and TRBJ2-5, with 9 positions matching TRBD1. The germline V gene encodes CDR1 MDHEN and CDR2 SYDVKM. V gave up 1 base and J gave up 3 bases; unmatched junction bases: 9. This CDR3 is built from 17 residues. The CDR3 spells CASSLYGTGILKETQYF. The CDR3 DNA sequence: TGTGCCAGCAGTTTATATGGGACAGGGATTCTAAAAGAGACCCAGTACTTC.

The chain has TRBV6-6 and TRBJ1-3, with 7 nucleotides matching TRBD1. Germline CDR1 reads MNHNY; CDR2 reads SVGAGI (reference sequence). J lost 4 bases, V lost 6 bases, and 3 bases had no gene match. CDR3 size: 13 residues. CDR3 nucleotide sequence: TGTGCCAGCAGAACAGGGGTCGGAAACACCATATATTTT. Translating gives CASRTGVGNTIYF.

This clone was counted a single time. The chain has TRBV28 and TRBJ2-5; 9 bases agree with TRBD1. The CDR3 extends over 14 amino acids. V lost 3 bases, J lost 3 bases, and 2 bases stayed unmatched. Per germline, CDR1 MDHEN and CDR2 SYDVKM. The CDR3 loop is CASSFRTGEETQYF. The CDR3 nucleotides read TGTGCCAGCAGTTTCAGGACAGGGGAAGAGACCCAGTACTTC.

V and J are TRBV28 and TRBJ1-1, with D unclear. Trimming took off 5 bases at V and 5 bases at J, with 15 bases between the two ends. This CDR3 comprises 14 residues. Germline V gene sequence: CDR1 MDHEN, CDR2 SYDVKM. CDR3: CASSKSLRATEAFF. DNA for the CDR3: TGTGCCAGCAGTAAGTCTCTGCGGGCGACTGAAGCTTTCTTT.

This chain uses TRBV19 with TRBJ2-1, with 10 bases fitting TRBD1. The CDR3 loop spans 16 amino acids. V lost 4 bases and J lost 6; bases outside the gene matches: 9. Per the germline V gene, CDR1 is LNHDA and CDR2 is SQIVND (reference sequence). The CDR3 protein is CASSRTPWDRGNEQFF. The CDR3 DNA sequence: TGTGCCAGTAGTAGGACACCTTGGGACAGGGGCAATGAGCAGTTCTTC.